The text below deals with one TCR beta chain. The data were obtained in a study of blood T cell repertoires in COVID-19. As for the study in general: Researchers got acute and convalescent COVID-19 samples from the United States, Italy and Spain. In each case, the material was cDNA or gDNA derived from T cells, B-cell-depleted T cells, or PBMCs.

The CDR3 runs to 13 residues. V was pared by 8 bases and J by 7 bases, with 17 bases between. The germline CDR1 and CDR2 sequences are MGHDK and SYGVNS. In the original analysis: Cell counts per sample came from amplifying reference gene primers. Profiling relied on immunoSEQ multiplex PCR, and the TCRdb table lists in-frame clones only, not all of them. From that table come the V and J calls and clone size; the DNA was used to work out D and trimming. Of 90,000 to 100,000 clones detected, about 79% appear once; the ten largest clones hold roughly 25%. The rearrangement uses TRBV25-1 and TRBJ1-1; D perhaps matches TRBD1 (5 bases). The TCR was taken from a man in his sixties with acute or convalescent COVID-19. The sample taken for sequencing was peripheral blood. The CDR3 sequence: CASSDTDRYEAFF. CDR3 nucleotides: TGTGCCAGCTCGGACACCGACCGATATGAAGCTTTCTTT.